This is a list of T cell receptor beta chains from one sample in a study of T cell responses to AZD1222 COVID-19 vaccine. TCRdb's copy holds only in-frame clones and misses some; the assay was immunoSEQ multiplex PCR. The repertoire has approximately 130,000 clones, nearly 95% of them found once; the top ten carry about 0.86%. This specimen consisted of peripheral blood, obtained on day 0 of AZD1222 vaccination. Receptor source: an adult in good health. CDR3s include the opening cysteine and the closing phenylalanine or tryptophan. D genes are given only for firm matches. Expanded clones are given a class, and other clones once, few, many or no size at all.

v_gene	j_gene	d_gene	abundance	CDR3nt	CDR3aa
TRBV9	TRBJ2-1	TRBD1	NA	TGTGCCAGCAGCCGGACAGGGGATAACAATGAGCAGTTCTTC	CASSRTGDNNEQFF
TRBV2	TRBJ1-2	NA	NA	TGTGCCAGCAGAACCTACCGGGACACCTTTAACTATGGCTACACCTTC	CASRTYRDTFNYGYTF
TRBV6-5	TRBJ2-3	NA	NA	TGTGCCAGCAGCACAGGGTTGGGCACAGATACGCAGTATTTT	CASSTGLGTDTQYF
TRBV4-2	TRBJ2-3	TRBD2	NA	TGTGCCAGCAGCCAGGAAGCTAGCGGGGGTACGACTAGCACAGATACGCAGTATTTT	CASSQEASGGTTSTDTQYF
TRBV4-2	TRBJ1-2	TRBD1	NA	TGTGCCAGCAGCCAAGACGGACAGGGTATCTATGGCTACACCTTC	CASSQDGQGIYGYTF
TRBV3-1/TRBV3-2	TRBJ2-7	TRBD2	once	TGTGCCAGCAGCCCCCTGCGAACCGGACTAGCGTCCTCCTACGAGCAGTACTTC	CASSPLRTGLASSYEQYF
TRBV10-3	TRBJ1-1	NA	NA	TGTGCCATCAGTGAGTTAACAGGGATTACCACTGAAGCTTTCTTT	CAISELTGITTEAFF
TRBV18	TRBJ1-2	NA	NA	TGTGCCAGCTCACCCCGGGACGGAGCTAACTATGGCTACACCTTC	CASSPRDGANYGYTF
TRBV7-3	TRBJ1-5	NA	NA	TGTGCCAGCAGCTTCCGCCCGGCTCAGCCCCAGCATTTT	CASSFRPAQPQHF
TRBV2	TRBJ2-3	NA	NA	TGTGCCAGCAGTGTAGGTGCAGGTTTAAGCACAGATACGCAGTATTTT	CASSVGAGLSTDTQYF
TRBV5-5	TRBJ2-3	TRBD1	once	TGTGCCAGCAGCCCGGGACAGCTTACAGATACGCAGTATTTT	CASSPGQLTDTQYF
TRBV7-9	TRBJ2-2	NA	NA	TGTGCCAGCAGCTTACGGAACAGGGCCACCGGGGAGCTGTTTTTT	CASSLRNRATGELFF
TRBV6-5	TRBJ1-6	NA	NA	TGTGCCAGCAGTAGGGAGGGGAACTATTCACCCCTCCACTTT	CASSREGNYSPLHF
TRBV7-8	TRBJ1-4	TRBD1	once	TGTGCCAGCAGCTTAGTCGGGACAGTTGGGAATGAAAAACTGTTTTTT	CASSLVGTVGNEKLFF
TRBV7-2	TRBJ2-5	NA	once	TGTGCCAGCAGCTTAAAAATAGAAGAGACCCAGTACTTC	CASSLKIEETQYF
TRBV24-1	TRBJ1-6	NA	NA	TGTGCCACCGCTATGGGGGGCCTCTATAATTCACCCCTCCACTTT	CATAMGGLYNSPLHF
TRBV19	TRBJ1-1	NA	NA	TGTGCCAGTAGTACACAGGGTTTCAACACTGAAGCTTTCTTT	CASSTQGFNTEAFF
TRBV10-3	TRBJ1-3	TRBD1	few	TGTGCCATCAGTGAGTGGGACAGGGAGAGCTCTGGAAACACCATATATTTT	CAISEWDRESSGNTIYF
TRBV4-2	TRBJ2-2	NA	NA	TGTGCCAGCAGCCAAGTCACGGGGGTGGAGAACACCGGGGAGCTGTTTTTT	CASSQVTGVENTGELFF
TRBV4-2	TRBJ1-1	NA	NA	TGTGCCAGCAGCCAAGATCCGGAGGGGATGAACACTGAAGCTTTCTTT	CASSQDPEGMNTEAFF
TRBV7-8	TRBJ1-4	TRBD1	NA	TGTGCCAGCAGCTTACGCGACAGGGCCGGTCGGGAAAAACTGTTTTTT	CASSLRDRAGREKLFF
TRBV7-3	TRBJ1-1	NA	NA	TGTGCCAGCAGCTTATACCCTAACACTGAAGCTTTCTTT	CASSLYPNTEAFF
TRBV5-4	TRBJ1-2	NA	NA	TGTGCCAGCAGCTTCCAGACAGATTACTATGGCTACACCTTC	CASSFQTDYYGYTF
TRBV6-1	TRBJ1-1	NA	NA	TGTGCCAGCAGTGAAGAGGCCTCGAACACTGAAGCTTTCTTT	CASSEEASNTEAFF
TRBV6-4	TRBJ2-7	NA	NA	TGTGCCAGGGAGGACAAGGCCACCTACGAGCAGTACTTC	CAREDKATYEQYF
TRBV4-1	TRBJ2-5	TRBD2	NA	TGCGCCAGCAGCCCTATACTCAGGGGGAAGCGGGGGGTCCAAGAGACCCAGTACTTC	CASSPILRGKRGVQETQYF
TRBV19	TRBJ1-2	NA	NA	TGTGCCAGTAGCAACGACAGGCCGGACGGCTACACCTTC	CASSNDRPDGYTF
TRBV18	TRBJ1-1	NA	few	TGTGCCAGCTCACCACGAGGGGATTTAACCGAAGCTTTCTTT	CASSPRGDLTEAFF
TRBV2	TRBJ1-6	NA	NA	TGTGCCAGCGGGGTTCTGAGCTCCTATAATTCACCCCTCCACTTT	CASGVLSSYNSPLHF
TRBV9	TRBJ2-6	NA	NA	TGTGCCAGCAGCGTAGAGGGAGGATCTGGGGCCAACGTCCTGACTTTC	CASSVEGGSGANVLTF
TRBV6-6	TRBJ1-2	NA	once	TGTGCCAGCAGTTACTCGAGCGCAGCTAACTATGGCTACACCTTC	CASSYSSAANYGYTF
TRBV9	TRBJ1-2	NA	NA	TGTGCCAGCAGCGTAGGTCCCCTGGTACCGATCCACTATGGCTACACCTTC	CASSVGPLVPIHYGYTF
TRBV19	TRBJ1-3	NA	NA	TGTGCCACGCAGGGTCACTCTGGAAACACCATATATTTT	CATQGHSGNTIYF
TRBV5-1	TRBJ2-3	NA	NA	TGCGCCAGCAGCTTGGGACTATCTGGCGCAGATACGCAGTATTTT	CASSLGLSGADTQYF
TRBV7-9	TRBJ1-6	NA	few	TGTGCCAGCAGCTTAGGGCCGGGGGATTCACCCCTCCACTTT	CASSLGPGDSPLHF
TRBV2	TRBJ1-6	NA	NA	TGTGCCAGCAGCGTTCACAGGGACGGCAATTCACCCCTCCACTTT	CASSVHRDGNSPLHF
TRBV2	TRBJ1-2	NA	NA	TGTGCCAGCAGGACTGGGGGGCTAGACGGCTACACCTTC	CASRTGGLDGYTF
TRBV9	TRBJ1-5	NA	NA	TGTGCCAGCAGCGCCGGACAGCCCAATCAGCCCCAGCATTTT	CASSAGQPNQPQHF
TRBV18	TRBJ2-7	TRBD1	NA	TGTGCCAGCTCACGCGGACAGGGGATAGAGTACGAGCAGTACTTC	CASSRGQGIEYEQYF
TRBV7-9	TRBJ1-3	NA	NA	TGTGCCAGCAGCTCAGCGCAGTCCCGAGACTCTGGAAACACCATATATTTT	CASSSAQSRDSGNTIYF
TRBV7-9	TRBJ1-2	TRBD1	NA	TGTGCCAGCAGCTTAGGACAGGGGCGCTATGGCTACACCTTC	CASSLGQGRYGYTF
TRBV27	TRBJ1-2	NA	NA	TGTGCCACCCTAGGAGGGTACGACTATGGCTACACCTTC	CATLGGYDYGYTF
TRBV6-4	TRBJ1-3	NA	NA	TGTGCCAGCAGTGATAAGGGGCGCTCTGGAAACACCATATATTTT	CASSDKGRSGNTIYF
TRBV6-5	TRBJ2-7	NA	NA	TGTGCCAGCAGTTTCGGACACGGAGGGACCTACGAGCAGTACTTC	CASSFGHGGTYEQYF
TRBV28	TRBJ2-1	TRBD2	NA	TGTGCCAGCAGAACACTAGCGGGAACGGGGAATGAGCAGTTCTTC	CASRTLAGTGNEQFF
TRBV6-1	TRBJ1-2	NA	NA	TGTGCCAGCAGTGAGGGGGGGGGCAACTATGGCTACACCTTC	CASSEGGGNYGYTF
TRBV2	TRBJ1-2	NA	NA	TGTGCCAGCAGTGGGGGGGAAGGGATAAACTACACCTTC	CASSGGEGINYTF
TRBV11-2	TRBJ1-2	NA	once	TGTGCCAGCAGCTTCCTACAGGGTTATGGCTACACCTTC	CASSFLQGYGYTF
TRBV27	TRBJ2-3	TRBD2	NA	TGTGCCAGCAGTGCGCTAGCGGCTAGCACAGATACGCAGTATTTT	CASSALAASTDTQYF
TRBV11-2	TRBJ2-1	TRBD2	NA	TGTGCCAGCAGCTCCCCGGGGCGGGGGGGTGGCAATGAGCAGTTCTTC	CASSSPGRGGGNEQFF
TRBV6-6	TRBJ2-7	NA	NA	TGTGCCAGCAGTTACTCGTCGCGTGAGCAGTACTTC	CASSYSSREQYF
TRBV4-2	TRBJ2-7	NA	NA	TGTGCCAGCAGCCAAGTGACCGATCGGTACGAGCAGTACTTC	CASSQVTDRYEQYF
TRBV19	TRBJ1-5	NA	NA	TGTGCCAGTAGGCGGGGAGGTCTGTGGCAGCCCCAGCATTTT	CASRRGGLWQPQHF
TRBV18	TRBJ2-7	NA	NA	TGTGCCAGCTCACCGGGGGGAGGGGGCAACTACGAGCAGTACTTC	CASSPGGGGNYEQYF
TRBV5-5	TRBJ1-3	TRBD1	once	TGTGCCAGCAGCTGGGCAGGGGGATCTGGAAACACCATATATTTT	CASSWAGGSGNTIYF
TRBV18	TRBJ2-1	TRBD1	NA	TGTGCCAGCTCTCCTACAGGGGAAATAACCTACAATGAGCAGTTCTTC	CASSPTGEITYNEQFF
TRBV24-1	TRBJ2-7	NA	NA	TGTGCCACCAGTGATCACACAGCCCATCGCGAGCAGTACTTC	CATSDHTAHREQYF